This entry describes one T cell receptor beta chain. The record originates from a study of T cell responses to AZD1222 COVID-19 vaccine. Repertoires were generated with immunoSEQ multiplex PCR, while TCRdb's copy carries only in-frame clones and drops some. This sample has about 100,000 clones, with over 80% found just once. With 9 bases removed from V and 1 base from J, the gap between germline ends came to 13 bases. The CDR3 runs to 14 residues. Germline CDR1 LNHDA, CDR2 SQIVND (reference sequence). The specimen was peripheral blood, collected 28 days after the second AZD1222 dose. The chain combines TRBV19 with TRBJ1-5, with TRBD1 as a possible D gene (5 bases). The TCR sequence derives from an adult who received the AZD1222 COVID-19 vaccine. DNA of the CDR3: TGTGCCAGCGAAAAGCAGGGAAGCAATCAGCCCCAGCATTTT. This sequence encodes CASEKQGSNQPQHF.